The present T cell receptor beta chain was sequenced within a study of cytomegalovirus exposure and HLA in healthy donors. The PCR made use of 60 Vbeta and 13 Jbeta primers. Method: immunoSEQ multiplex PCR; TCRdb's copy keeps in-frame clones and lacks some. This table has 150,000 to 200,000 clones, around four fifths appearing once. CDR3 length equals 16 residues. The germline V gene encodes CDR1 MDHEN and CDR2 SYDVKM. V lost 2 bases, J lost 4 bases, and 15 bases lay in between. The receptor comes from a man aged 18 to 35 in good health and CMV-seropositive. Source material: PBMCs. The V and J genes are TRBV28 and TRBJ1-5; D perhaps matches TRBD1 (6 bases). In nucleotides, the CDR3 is TGTGCCAGCAGTTTAAGTCTGGGTGACAGGAATCAGCCCCAGCATTTT. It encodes CASSLSLGDRNQPQHF.